This T cell receptor (beta chain) was sequenced during a study of T cell responses to AZD1222 COVID-19 vaccine. General study results and limits: Donors skewed white British and female; clonal diversity was possibly underestimated. Distributed over spike, vaccine-associated CD4 TCRs predominated at 160-218 and 743-854.

With respect to this clone: Its cognate antigen is unknown.

The CDR3 is made up of 20 amino acids. The J segment lost 3 bases and the V segment lost 2 bases, leaving 23 bases of the junction unmatched. The germline V gene encodes CDR1 SGDLS and CDR2 YYNGEE. Clones were read by immunoSEQ multiplex PCR, and TCRdb kept only the in-frame ones, dropping some. The sample includes 130,000 to 150,000 clones, roughly 94% of them seen just once. The sample here was peripheral blood, taken on day 0 of AZD1222 vaccination. The chain couples TRBV9 to TRBJ2-7; 7 nucleotides agree with TRBD1. The source is an adult in good health. The CDR3 here is CASSVGDSRSLNSPHYEQYF. For the CDR3, the DNA is TGTGCCAGCAGCGTGGGGGACAGTCGGAGCTTGAATTCTCCACACTACGAGCAGTACTTC.